These T cell receptor beta chains were read from a single sample in a study of T cells after yellow fever vaccination. TCRdb re-derived calls from the 5' RACE reads in MiXCR, one entry per CDR3 protein. In the table there are approximately 170,000 distinct CDR3 sequences, approximately 9.9% of which are singletons. Sequencing was performed on CD8+ T cells sorted from PBMCs, taken 15 days after the yellow fever booster vaccination. Source of these receptors: a man aged 18 to 30 who received the YFV17D yellow fever vaccine. The CDR3 runs from the conserved cysteine through the conserved F or W. Each record gives: CDR3 protein, CDR3 DNA, V gene, D gene, J gene, clone size. The D gene is left open where the match is weak. The size entry is marked missing in some rows and otherwise reads once, few, many or a size class.

CDR3: CASSQGDRVTNEKLFF; DNA: TGCGCCAGCAGCCAAGGGGATCGAGTAACTAATGAAAAACTGTTTTTT; V: TRBV4-3; D: NA; J: TRBJ1-4; size: NA
CDR3: CASSLGMGEQFF; DNA: TGTGCCAGCAGCTTAGGGATGGGTGAGCAGTTCTTC; V: TRBV7-2; D: NA; J: TRBJ2-1; size: few
CDR3: CASSLTTNTGELFF; DNA: TGTGCCAGCAGCTTGACTACGAACACCGGGGAGCTGTTTTTT; V: TRBV7-6; D: NA; J: TRBJ2-2; size: few
CDR3: CASSQEGRGTYEQYF; DNA: TGTGCCAGCAGCCAGGAAGGAAGGGGAACCTACGAGCAGTACTTC; V: TRBV14; D: NA; J: TRBJ2-7; size: many
CDR3: CASSYTSGGAGEQFF; DNA: TGTGCCAGCAGTTACACTAGCGGGGGGGCGGGGGAGCAGTTCTTC; V: TRBV12-3/TRBV12-4; D: TRBD2; J: TRBJ2-1; size: NA
CDR3: CASGLVPRVVGDTQYF; DNA: TGTGCTAGTGGTTTGGTACCCAGGGTAGTAGGCGATACGCAGTATTTT; V: TRBV12-5; D: NA; J: TRBJ2-3; size: few
CDR3: CASSLVHEQYF; DNA: TGTGCCAGCAGCTTAGTTCACGAGCAGTACTTC; V: TRBV7-9; D: NA; J: TRBJ2-7; size: few
CDR3: CASSPNGNTEAFF; DNA: TGTGCCAGTAGCCCCAATGGGAACACTGAAGCTTTCTTT; V: TRBV19; D: NA; J: TRBJ1-1; size: NA
CDR3: CASSVAAASTDTQYF; DNA: TGTGCCAGCAGCGTAGCAGCGGCTAGCACAGATACGCAGTATTTT; V: TRBV9; D: NA; J: TRBJ2-3; size: NA
CDR3: CASSPGGANVLTF; DNA: TGTGCCAGCAGTCCCGGGGGGGCCAACGTCCTGACTTTC; V: TRBV12-3/TRBV12-4; D: NA; J: TRBJ2-6; size: NA
CDR3: CASSPAGSRIGELFF; DNA: TGTGCCAGCAGCCCCGCCGGGAGTCGCATCGGGGAGCTGTTTTTT; V: TRBV9; D: NA; J: TRBJ2-2; size: few
CDR3: CASSSGWGRYEQFF; DNA: TGTGCCAGCAGCTCAGGATGGGGGCGGTATGAGCAGTTCTTC; V: TRBV5-5; D: NA; J: TRBJ2-1; size: many
CDR3: CASTPTALGSPLHF; DNA: TGTGCCAGCACCCCTACGGCTCTGGGTTCACCCCTCCACTTT; V: TRBV7-9; D: NA; J: TRBJ1-6; size: NA
CDR3: CASKGRGKETQYF; DNA: TGTGCCAGCAAAGGGAGGGGGAAAGAGACCCAGTACTTC; V: TRBV12-3/TRBV12-4; D: NA; J: TRBJ2-5; size: NA
CDR3: CASSSYGRGERTEAFF; DNA: TGTGCCAGCAGCTCATACGGGCGGGGGGAGCGGACTGAAGCTTTCTTT; V: TRBV7-9; D: NA; J: TRBJ1-1; size: few
CDR3: CASSATINNEQFF; DNA: TGTGCCAGTAGTGCTACGATAAACAATGAGCAGTTCTTC; V: TRBV19; D: NA; J: TRBJ2-1; size: NA
CDR3: CASSPPAGEGDTQYF; DNA: TGTGCCAGCAGCCCCCCAGCGGGGGAAGGCGATACGCAGTATTTT; V: TRBV11-3; D: TRBD2; J: TRBJ2-3; size: NA
CDR3: CASSYMNEQFF; DNA: TGTGCCAGCAGTTATATGAATGAGCAGTTCTTC; V: TRBV6-2/TRBV6-3; D: NA; J: TRBJ2-1; size: NA
CDR3: CASSIDLRDLSSYNEQFF; DNA: TGTGCCAGTAGTATAGATCTCCGGGACTTGAGCTCCTACAATGAGCAGTTCTTC; V: TRBV19; D: NA; J: TRBJ2-1; size: few
CDR3: CASIPGFLSYNEQFF; DNA: TGTGCCAGCATCCCAGGGTTCCTCTCCTACAATGAGCAGTTCTTC; V: TRBV5-5; D: NA; J: TRBJ2-1; size: NA
CDR3: CASSFGGGATNEKLFF; DNA: TGTGCCAGCAGCTTTGGAGGGGGAGCAACTAATGAAAAACTGTTTTTT; V: TRBV7-9; D: NA; J: TRBJ1-4; size: few
CDR3: CASSPIGTGLYSNQPQHF; DNA: TGTGCCAGCTCACCCATCGGGACAGGGCTATATAGCAATCAGCCCCAGCATTTT; V: TRBV18; D: TRBD1; J: TRBJ1-5; size: many
CDR3: CASSPRVGNQPQHF; DNA: TGTGCCAGCAGTCCTCGGGTGGGCAATCAGCCCCAGCATTTT; V: TRBV6-5; D: NA; J: TRBJ1-5; size: few
CDR3: CSASVDRVNTGELFF; DNA: TGCAGTGCTAGTGTCGACAGGGTGAACACCGGGGAGCTGTTTTTT; V: TRBV20-1; D: TRBD1; J: TRBJ2-2; size: few
CDR3: CASSPRLMTRGAAFF; DNA: TGTGCCAGCAGCCCCCGTTTAATGACGCGAGGGGCCGCTTTCTTT; V: TRBV3-1; D: NA; J: TRBJ1-1; size: few
CDR3: CAATGTSRADTQYF; DNA: TGTGCCGCAACAGGGACATCGAGGGCAGATACGCAGTATTTT; V: TRBV10-3; D: NA; J: TRBJ2-3; size: NA
CDR3: CASSPSGGAGELFF; DNA: TGTGCCAGCAGCCCTAGCGGGGGGGCCGGGGAGCTGTTTTTT; V: TRBV7-6; D: TRBD2; J: TRBJ2-2; size: NA
CDR3: CASSPSSGVQETQYF; DNA: TGCGCCAGCAGCCCGAGCTCCGGGGTCCAAGAGACCCAGTACTTC; V: TRBV4-3; D: NA; J: TRBJ2-5; size: NA
CDR3: CASSLTSRGYGYTF; DNA: TGTGCCAGCAGCTTAACTTCCAGGGGGTATGGCTACACCTTC; V: TRBV7-9; D: TRBD1; J: TRBJ1-2; size: few
CDR3: CSVEDEQFF; DNA: TGCAGCGTTGAAGATGAGCAGTTCTTC; V: TRBV29-1; D: NA; J: TRBJ2-1; size: many
CDR3: CASSLGDRVAKNIQYF; DNA: TGCGCCAGCAGCTTGGGAGACAGGGTGGCCAAAAACATTCAGTACTTC; V: TRBV5-1; D: TRBD1; J: TRBJ2-4; size: NA
CDR3: CASSLDPFRLLFF; DNA: TGTGCCAGCAGCTTAGACCCGTTTCGTTTGCTGTTTTTT; V: TRBV7-9; D: NA; J: TRBJ2-2; size: NA
CDR3: CASSPGQGYDNEQFF; DNA: TGCGCCAGCAGCCCGGGACAGGGATACGACAATGAGCAGTTCTTC; V: TRBV5-1; D: TRBD1; J: TRBJ2-1; size: NA
CDR3: CASSPPRMADTQYF; DNA: TGTGCCAGCAGCCCCCCCAGGATGGCGGATACGCAGTATTTT; V: TRBV7-9; D: NA; J: TRBJ2-3; size: NA
CDR3: CASSFGGPNTEAFF; DNA: TGTGCCAGCAGTTTTGGGGGACCGAACACTGAAGCTTTCTTT; V: TRBV12-3/TRBV12-4; D: NA; J: TRBJ1-1; size: few
CDR3: CAWAYLIGMDDEQYF; DNA: TGTGCCTGGGCTTACTTGATAGGAATGGACGACGAGCAGTACTTC; V: TRBV30; D: NA; J: TRBJ2-7; size: NA
CDR3: CASTPGVGIYNEQFF; DNA: TGTGCCAGCACCCCTGGGGTGGGAATTTACAATGAGCAGTTCTTC; V: TRBV12-3/TRBV12-4; D: NA; J: TRBJ2-1; size: many
CDR3: CASSQGLVAGAGETQYF; DNA: TGTGCCAGCAGCCAAGGTCTGGTAGCGGGGGCCGGGGAGACCCAGTACTTC; V: TRBV3-1; D: TRBD2; J: TRBJ2-5; size: once
CDR3: CASSLGLHPTGELFF; DNA: TGTGCCAGCAGCCTCGGGCTTCACCCCACCGGGGAGCTGTTTTTT; V: TRBV12-3/TRBV12-4; D: NA; J: TRBJ2-2; size: NA
CDR3: CASSATGGENIQYF; DNA: TGTGCCAGCAGCGCGACAGGGGGCGAAAACATTCAGTACTTC; V: TRBV7-2; D: TRBD1; J: TRBJ2-4; size: NA
CDR3: CASSQWDSDNEQFF; DNA: TGTGCCAGCAGCCAATGGGACTCTGACAATGAGCAGTTCTTC; V: TRBV3-1; D: NA; J: TRBJ2-1; size: NA
CDR3: CASSHGLQNTEVFF; DNA: TGTGCCAGCAGCCATGGACTCCAGAACACTGAAGTTTTCTTT; V: TRBV7-3; D: NA; J: TRBJ1-1; size: NA
CDR3: CASSPTFGSYNEQFF; DNA: TGTGCCAGCAGCCCGACATTCGGCTCCTACAATGAGCAGTTCTTC; V: TRBV7-9; D: NA; J: TRBJ2-1; size: few
CDR3: CASSQAGLAVNNEQFF; DNA: TGTGCCAGCAGCCAAGCAGGGCTAGCGGTGAACAATGAGCAGTTCTTC; V: TRBV3-1; D: TRBD2; J: TRBJ2-1; size: NA
CDR3: CSAEAGLSYEQYF; DNA: TGCAGTGCGGAAGCGGGGCTATCCTACGAGCAGTACTTC; V: TRBV20-1; D: TRBD2; J: TRBJ2-7; size: NA